This T cell receptor (beta chain) was retrieved from a study of lymphopenia after photon versus proton radiotherapy. Libraries were prepared by immunoSEQ multiplex PCR; TCRdb keeps only in-frame clonotypes and omits some of them. The sample lists 55,000 to 75,000 clones, approximately 91% seen once, with around 2.6% in the top ten. Notes on the study in general: Larger post-nadir TCR diversity loss correlated inversely with survival in deceased patients. Post-nadir diversity loss with photons came from oligoclonal expansion, particularly CD8+ Temra cells. Photon-treated patients lost naive T cells and TCR diversity; proton-treated stayed stable.

CDR3 length: 17 amino acids. Germline V CDR1 and CDR2: KGHSH, LQKENI. The ends lost 3 bases at V and 1 base at J; junction bases unmatched: 11. This clone was found a few times. Antigen specificity is unknown. This chain links TRBV18 with TRBJ2-5; 7 bases fit TRBD1. This material consisted of peripheral blood, taken from a patient treated with photon-based radiotherapy. This receptor was identified in a woman in her 70s with pancreatic cancer. The CDR3 sequence is CASSPGAGAGGQETQYF. CDR3 in DNA: TGTGCCAGCTCACCGGGGGCCGGAGCAGGGGGCCAAGAGACCCAGTACTTC.